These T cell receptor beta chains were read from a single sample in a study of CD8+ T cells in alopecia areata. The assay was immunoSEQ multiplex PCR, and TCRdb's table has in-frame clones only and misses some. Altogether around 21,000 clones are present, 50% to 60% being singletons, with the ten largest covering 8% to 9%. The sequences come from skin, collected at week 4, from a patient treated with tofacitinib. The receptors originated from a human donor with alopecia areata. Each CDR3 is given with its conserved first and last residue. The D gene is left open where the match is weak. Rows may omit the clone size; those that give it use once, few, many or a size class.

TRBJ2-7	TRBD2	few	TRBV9	CASSVRGGAYEQYF	TGTGCCAGCAGCGTACGCGGGGGGGCCTACGAGCAGTACTTC
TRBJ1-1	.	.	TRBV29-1	CSVFGTAGTEAFF	TGCAGCGTCTTTGGGACCGCTGGAACTGAAGCTTTCTTT
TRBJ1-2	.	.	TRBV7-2	CARDELVGDGGYGYTF	TGTGCCAGAGATGAATTAGTGGGGGACGGGGGCTATGGCTACACCTTC
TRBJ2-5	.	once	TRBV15	CATSRDLGGAEETQYF	TGTGCCACCAGCAGAGATTTAGGGGGGGCAGAAGAGACCCAGTACTTC
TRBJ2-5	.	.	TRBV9	CASSSSTWGETQYF	TGTGCCAGCAGCTCCTCAACCTGGGGAGAGACCCAGTACTTC
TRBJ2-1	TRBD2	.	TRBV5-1	CASRPRISGGGNNEQFF	TGCGCCAGCAGACCCCGAATAAGCGGGGGGGGAAACAATGAGCAGTTCTTC
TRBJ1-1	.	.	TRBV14	CASSQEIRGPEAFF	TGTGCCAGCAGCCAAGAAATTAGGGGTCCTGAAGCTTTCTTT
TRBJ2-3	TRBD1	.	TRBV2	CASSAQGQGTQYF	TGTGCCAGCAGTGCTCAGGGACAGGGCACGCAGTATTTT
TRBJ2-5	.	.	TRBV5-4	CASSPGTGQETQYF	TGTGCCAGCAGCCCAGGGACTGGGCAAGAGACCCAGTACTTC
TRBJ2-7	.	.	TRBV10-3	CAISETGSNYEQYF	TGTGCCATCAGTGAGACAGGATCAAACTACGAGCAGTACTTC
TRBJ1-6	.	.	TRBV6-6	CASSYWQGWGSPLHF	TGTGCCAGCAGTTACTGGCAGGGTTGGGGTTCACCCCTCCACTTT
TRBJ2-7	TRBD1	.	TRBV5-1	CASSPGQGVYEQYF	TGCGCCAGCAGCCCGGGACAGGGGGTCTACGAGCAGTACTTC
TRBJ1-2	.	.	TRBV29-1	CSVEAPGAYGYTF	TGCAGCGTTGAAGCCCCAGGGGCGTATGGCTACACCTTC
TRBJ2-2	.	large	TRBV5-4	CASSLSGTQTGELFF	TGTGCCAGCAGCCTATCCGGGACACAGACCGGGGAGCTGTTTTTT
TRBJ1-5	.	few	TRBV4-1	CASSQTQLTGISNQPQHF	TGCGCCAGCAGCCAGACACAGCTTACAGGGATTAGCAATCAGCCCCAGCATTTT
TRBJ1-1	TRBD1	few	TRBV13	CASSLGLWDRGETEAFF	TGTGCCAGCAGCTTAGGCCTATGGGACAGGGGGGAAACTGAAGCTTTCTTT
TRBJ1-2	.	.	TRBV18	CASSLDRSYGYTF	TGTGCCAGCTCCCTCGACCGCTCGTATGGCTACACCTTC
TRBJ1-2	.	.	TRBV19	CASILRGEGYGYTF	TGTGCCAGTATCCTTCGGGGAGAGGGTTATGGCTACACCTTC
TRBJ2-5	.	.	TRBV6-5	CASSPRMGEETQYF	TGTGCCAGCAGTCCGCGCATGGGGGAGGAGACCCAGTACTTC
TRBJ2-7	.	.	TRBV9	CASSANLGYSYEQYF	TGTGCCAGCAGCGCGAACCTTGGGTACTCCTACGAGCAGTACTTC
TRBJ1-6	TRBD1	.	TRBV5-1	CASSSWTGGSYNSPLHF	TGCGCCAGCAGCTCTTGGACAGGGGGGAGCTATAATTCACCCCTCCACTTT
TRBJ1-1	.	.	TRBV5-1	CASSPGADNTEAFF	TGCGCCAGCAGCCCGGGGGCCGATAACACTGAAGCTTTCTTT
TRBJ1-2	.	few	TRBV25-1	CASSDNVGLHYGYTF	TGTGCCAGCAGTGACAATGTGGGGCTTCACTATGGCTACACCTTC
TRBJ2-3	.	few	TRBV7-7	CASSPQTQGIGTDTQYF	TGTGCTAGCAGCCCGCAGACCCAGGGGATCGGCACAGATACGCAGTATTTT
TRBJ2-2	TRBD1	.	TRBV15	CATSRVSGTGLRGELFF	TGTGCCACCAGCAGGGTCTCCGGGACAGGGTTGCGGGGGGAGCTGTTTTTT
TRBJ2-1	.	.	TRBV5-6	CASRITGPLYNEQFF	TGTGCCAGCAGGATCACGGGACCACTTTACAATGAGCAGTTCTTC
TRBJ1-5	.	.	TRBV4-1	CASSQFRAQPQHF	TGCGCCAGCAGCCAATTCCGCGCTCAGCCCCAGCATTTT
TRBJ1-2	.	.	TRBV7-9	CACSFPDGGGYTF	TGTGCCTGCAGCTTTCCGGACGGAGGAGGCTACACCTTC
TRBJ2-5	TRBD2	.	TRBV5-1	CASSGTSGEGETQYF	TGCGCCAGCAGCGGGACTAGCGGGGAAGGAGAGACCCAGTACTTC
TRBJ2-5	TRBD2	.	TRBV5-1	CASSLAGGQETQYF	TGCGCCAGCAGCTTAGCGGGGGGGCAGGAGACCCAGTACTTC
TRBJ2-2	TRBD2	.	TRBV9	CASSVWTWGGMAGELFF	TGTGCCAGCAGCGTTTGGACGTGGGGAGGGATGGCCGGGGAGCTGTTTTTT
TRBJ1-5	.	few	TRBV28	CASLLSNPGQPQHF	TGTGCCAGCCTCTTATCGAATCCCGGACAGCCCCAGCATTTT
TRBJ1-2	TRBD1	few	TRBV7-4	CASSFTGTGGPNYGYTF	TGTGCCAGCAGCTTCACCGGGACAGGGGGACCTAACTATGGCTACACCTTC
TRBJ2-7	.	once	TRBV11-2	CASSGPERGILGNEQYF	TGTGCCAGCAGCGGTCCGGAACGGGGGATTCTAGGGAACGAGCAGTACTTC
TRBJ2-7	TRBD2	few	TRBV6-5	CASSYRRGGSYEQYF	TGTGCCAGCAGTTACCGGCGGGGGGGCTCCTACGAGCAGTACTTC
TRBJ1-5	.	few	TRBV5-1	CASSPTPGDQPQHF	TGCGCCAGCAGCCCGACCCCGGGGGATCAGCCCCAGCATTTT
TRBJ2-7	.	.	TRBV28	CASRGYRSYEQYF	TGTGCCAGCAGGGGCTACCGCTCCTACGAGCAGTACTTC
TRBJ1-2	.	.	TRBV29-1	CSVGSTGYGYTF	TGCAGCGTTGGAAGTACAGGGTACGGCTACACCTTC
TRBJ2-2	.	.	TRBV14	CASSRGLAGELFF	TGTGCCAGCAGCCGGGGGCTAGCCGGGGAGCTGTTTTTT
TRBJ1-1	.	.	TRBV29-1	CSATNGLTGNTEAFF	TGCAGCGCTACGAACGGACTCACAGGGAACACTGAAGCTTTCTTT
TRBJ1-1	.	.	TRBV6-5	CASSYMRGATEAFF	TGTGCCAGCAGTTACATGCGGGGGGCCACTGAAGCTTTCTTT
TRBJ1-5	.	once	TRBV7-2	CASSLRIGTGPNQPQHF	TGTGCCAGCAGCTTACGCATCGGAACAGGGCCAAATCAGCCCCAGCATTTT
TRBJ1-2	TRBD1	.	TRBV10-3	CATSPDRVFGGYTF	TGTGCCACCTCACCCGACAGGGTGTTCGGTGGCTACACCTTC
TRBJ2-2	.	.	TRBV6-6	CASSDTNTGELFF	TGTGCCAGCAGTGACACCAACACCGGGGAGCTGTTTTTT
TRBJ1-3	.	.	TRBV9	CASSDGGGTGNTIYF	TGTGCCAGCAGTGATGGGGGAGGGACTGGAAACACCATATATTTT
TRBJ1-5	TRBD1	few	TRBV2	CASGPGQGYGQPQHF	TGTGCCAGCGGACCGGGACAGGGGTATGGTCAGCCCCAGCATTTT
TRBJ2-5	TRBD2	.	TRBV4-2	CASSPLAGGQETQYF	TGTGCCAGCAGCCCGCTAGCGGGGGGGCAGGAGACCCAGTACTTC
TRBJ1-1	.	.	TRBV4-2	CASSQLSQGSTEAFF	TGTGCCAGCAGCCAACTGTCCCAGGGTAGCACTGAAGCTTTCTTT